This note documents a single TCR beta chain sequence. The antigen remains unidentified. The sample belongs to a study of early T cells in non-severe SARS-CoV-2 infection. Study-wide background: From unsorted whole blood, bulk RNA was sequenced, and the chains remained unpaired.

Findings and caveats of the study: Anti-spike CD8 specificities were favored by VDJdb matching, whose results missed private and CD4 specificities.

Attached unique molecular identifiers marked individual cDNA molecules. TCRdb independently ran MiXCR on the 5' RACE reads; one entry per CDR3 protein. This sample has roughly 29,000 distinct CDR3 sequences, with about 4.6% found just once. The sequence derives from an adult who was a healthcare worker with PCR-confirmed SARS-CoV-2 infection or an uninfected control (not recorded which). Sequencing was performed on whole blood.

The CDR3 loop reads CASSFAGTSGGLSYEQYF. CDR3 sequence (DNA): TGCGCCAGCAGCTTTGCCGGGACTAGCGGGGGGCTCTCCTACGAGCAGTACTTC. The chain joins TRBV5-1 to TRBJ2-7; 15 nucleotides agree with TRBD2. CDR3 length: 18 residues. Per germline, CDR1 SGHRS and CDR2 YFSETQ. Germline trimming cut 2 bases from V and 0 bases from J; bases unmatched to any gene: 6.